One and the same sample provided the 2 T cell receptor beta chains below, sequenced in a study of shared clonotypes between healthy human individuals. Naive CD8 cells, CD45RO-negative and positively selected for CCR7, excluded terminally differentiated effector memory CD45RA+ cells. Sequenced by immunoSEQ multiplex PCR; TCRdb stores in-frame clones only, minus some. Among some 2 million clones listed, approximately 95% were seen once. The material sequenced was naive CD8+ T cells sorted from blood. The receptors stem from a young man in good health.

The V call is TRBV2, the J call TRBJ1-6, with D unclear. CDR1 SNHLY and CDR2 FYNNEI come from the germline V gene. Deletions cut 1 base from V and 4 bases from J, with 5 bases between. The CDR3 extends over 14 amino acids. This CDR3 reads CASSEGVYNSPLHF. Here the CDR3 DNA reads TGTGCCAGCAGTGAAGGGGTATATAATTCACCCCTCCACTTT.

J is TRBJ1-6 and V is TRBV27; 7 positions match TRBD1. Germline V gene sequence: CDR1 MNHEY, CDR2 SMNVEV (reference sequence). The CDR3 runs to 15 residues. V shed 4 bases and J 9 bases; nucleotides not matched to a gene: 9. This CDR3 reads CASSSQTGIGSPLHF. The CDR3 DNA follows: TGTGCCAGCAGTTCCCAGACAGGGATAGGTTCACCCCTCCACTTT.